The present T cell receptor beta chain was sequenced within a study of human T cells and chemical hapten exposure. For the study at large: DPC at 0.01% went onto the upper back in patch tests, read at 6 days.

Time point here: patch test 2, 6 weeks after DPC sensitization. Treatment: therapeutic diphenylcyclopropenone sensitization with weekly scalp DPC. The study extracted total RNA from unfractionated whole blood. This CDR3 has 14 residues. The V end lost 3 bases, the J end lost 6 bases, and 15 bases lay between the germline ends. Per the germline V gene, CDR1 is SGDLS and CDR2 is YYNGEE. This clonotype showed up just a few times. TCRdb re-called the RACE reads with MiXCR, one entry per CDR3 protein. Among about 84,000 distinct CDR3 sequences listed, roughly 10% were seen once. The receptor's source is a woman between 45 and 65 years old with alopecia areata. Some clones in this sample may be carry-over from other donors' samples. The V and J genes are TRBV9 and TRBJ1-2, with no clear D. The source was whole blood, collected in connection with sensitization to the hapten diphenylcyclopropenone (DPC). CDR3 loop: CASSGAVTGDGYTF. CDR3 coding DNA: TGTGCCAGCAGCGGGGCGGTGACCGGGGATGGCTACACCTTC.